This T cell receptor beta chain originates from a study of response to subunit inactivated influenza vaccine (dated by TCRdb to the late 2010s). Regarding the complete study: The study used deep quantitative T cell receptor repertoire profiling to track responses to a trivalent subunit inactivated influenza vaccine.

This clonotype was observed at least ten times. Its antigen is currently not known. Base quality data are lacking; no much larger clone is found one base away. The CDR3 sequence holds 15 residues, the cysteine and phenylalanine included. The entry retains the CDR3 DNA only, 45 bases that are in frame from base 1. CDR1 and CDR2 were assigned from the germline V gene as SGHAT and FQNNGV. V is clipped by 5 bases and J by 4 bases, and the sequence between their germline boundaries is 14 bases long. The library came from RT-PCR. These reads were obtained on an Illumina HiSeq 2500. Using fastp at Q25 and MiXCR, TCRdb reprocessed the public reads and kept productive beta chains. Every entry covers one CDR3 protein and lists the most common genes and DNA from its rows. Within this sample are about 180,000 distinct CDR3 sequences, with about 9.3% of them counted one time only. The biggest ten clones account for roughly 11% of the sample.

General findings and caveats noted by the study authors: The authors proposed that each seasonal influenza vaccination may bring in only a limited number of new T cells.

Rearrangement joined TRBV11-2 to TRBJ2-2, with TRBD1 perhaps the D gene, on 6 matching bases. The clonotype was recovered from a man between 45 and 60 years old who received an inactivated influenza vaccine. Donor details come from another sample of the same person, matched by shared clones. The sample here was non-naive T cells sorted from PBMCs, taken on the day of vaccination. The cell subset or site label for this specimen denotes: memory T cell fraction. The nucleotide sequence reads as follows: TGTGCCAGCAGCCCAACCGGGACATTCACCGGGGAGCTGTTTTTT. Protein translation: CASSPTGTFTGELFF.